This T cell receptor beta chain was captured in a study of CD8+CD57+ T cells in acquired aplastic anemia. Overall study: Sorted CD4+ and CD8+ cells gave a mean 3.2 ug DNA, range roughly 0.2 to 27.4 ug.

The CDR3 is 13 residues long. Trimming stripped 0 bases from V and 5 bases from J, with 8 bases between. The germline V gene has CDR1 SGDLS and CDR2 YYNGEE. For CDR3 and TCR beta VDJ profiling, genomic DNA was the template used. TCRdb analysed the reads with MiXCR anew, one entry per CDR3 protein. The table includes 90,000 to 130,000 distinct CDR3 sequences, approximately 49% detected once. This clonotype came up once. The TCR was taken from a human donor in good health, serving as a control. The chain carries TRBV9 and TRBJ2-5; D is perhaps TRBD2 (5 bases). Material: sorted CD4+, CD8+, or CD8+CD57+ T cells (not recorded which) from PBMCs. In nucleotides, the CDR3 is TGTGCCAGCAGCGTAGCTACGGGGGAGACCCAGTACTTC. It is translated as CASSVATGETQYF.